One sample yielded the 11 T cell receptor beta chains listed below, sequenced in a study of blood T cells in healthy people across ages. With a J-beta primer mix and a sample-barcoded 5' primer, a second PCR ran about 6 to 11 cycles. TCRdb reanalysed the 5' RACE reads using MiXCR and keeps one entry per CDR3 protein. Seen here are under 2 million distinct CDR3 sequences, about 35% observed once, and the top ten hold about 11%. The sample was blood. These receptors were taken from a woman aged 25 to 45 in good health.

This rearrangement joins TRBV3-1 to TRBJ2-3, with a possible D match to TRBD1 (5 bases). V lost 1 base, J lost 2 bases, and 7 bases lay in between. There are 14 residues in the CDR3. Per the germline V gene, CDR1 is LGHDT and CDR2 is YNNKEL (reference sequence). For the CDR3, the DNA is TGTGCCAGCAGCCAAGCAGGGCACACAGATACGCAGTATTTT. This sequence encodes CASSQAGHTDTQYF.

The chain joins TRBV7-2 to TRBJ2-3, with D possibly TRBD2 on 5 matching bases. Germline CDR1 is SGHTA and CDR2 is FQGNSA. The V and J ends lost 1 base and 6 bases respectively, with 17 bases between them. The CDR3 runs 16 residues. The DNA for the CDR3 is TGTGCCAGCAGCTTAGGACTGCGAGGGCCGGGGGATACGCAGTATTTT. It is translated as CASSLGLRGPGDTQYF. The entire variable domain, with the rest obtained from reference TRBV7-2 and TRBJ2-3, is as follows: GAGVSQSPSNKVTEKGKDVELRCDPISGHTALYWYRQSLGQGLEFLIYFQGNSAPDKSGLPSDRFSAERTGGSVSTLTIQRTQQEDSAVYLCASSLGLRGPGDTQYFGPGTRLTVL.

The gene calls are TRBV5-1 and TRBJ2-3; 7 bases align to TRBD2. This CDR3 is built from 16 residues. The J segment lost 2 bases and the V segment lost 0 bases, leaving 6 bases of the junction unmatched. Germline V gene data show CDR1 as SGHRS and CDR2 as YFSETQ. CDR3 amino acids: CASSLALSGATDTQYF. In DNA form, the CDR3 reads TGCGCCAGCAGCTTGGCTCTCAGCGGGGCCACAGATACGCAGTATTTT. Looking up the rest from reference TRBV5-1 and TRBJ2-3 gives the full variable domain: KAGVTQTPRYLIKTRGQQVTLSCSPISGHRSVSWYQQTPGQGLQFLFEYFSETQRNKGNFPGRFSGRQFSNSRSEMNVSTLELGDSALYLCASSLALSGATDTQYFGPGTRLTVL.

The chain employs TRBV3-1 and TRBJ2-2; possibly TRBD2 for D (7 bases). Per germline, CDR1 LGHDT and CDR2 YNNKEL (reference sequence). The V gene lost 3 bases and the J gene lost 3 bases, with 11 bases spanning the gap. The CDR3 has 15 amino acids. As DNA, the CDR3 is TGTGCCAGCAGCCAGGCCGGGGGGCACACCGGGGAGCTGTTTTTT. As protein: CASSQAGGHTGELFF.

This chain links TRBV20-1 with TRBJ2-2; D gene uncertain. Looked up from germline, CDR1 is DFQATT and CDR2 is SNEGSKA (reference sequence). The germline V and J ends were trimmed by 3 bases and 0 bases, with 14 bases remaining between them. The CDR3 length is 16 residues. The CDR3 coding sequence is TGCAGTGCTAGCCCACCTGGCGGTCCGAACACCGGGGAGCTGTTTTTT. As protein: CSASPPGGPNTGELFF.

The J gene is TRBJ2-1, the V gene TRBV9; 11 nucleotides agree with TRBD2. Germline-derived CDR1 and CDR2 are SGDLS and YYNGEE. Trimming at V came to 1 base and at J to 5 bases, leaving 5 bases not matched to a gene. The CDR3 sequence is 16 residues long. This chain's CDR3 is CASSVYGTSGHNEQFF. The CDR3 bases are TGTGCCAGCAGCGTATACGGGACTAGCGGTCACAATGAGCAGTTCTTC.

This clonotype has just a few counts. The chain carries TRBV5-4 and TRBJ2-4; D gene ambiguous. TRBJ2-5 matches the DNA end more closely, so the J call is doubtful. The CDR3 is made up of 13 amino acids. From germline, CDR1 is SGHNT and CDR2 YYREEE (reference sequence). CDR3 protein: CASRKWAEETQYF. The CDR3 nucleotides are TGTGCCAGCAGGAAATGGGCAGAAGAGACCCAGTACTTC.

The sample holds one count of this clonotype. The junction differs from germline at one of its ends, possibly a read error. This chain connects TRBV12-3 or TRBV12-4 to TRBJ2-2; D may be TRBD1 or TRBD2 (5 bases each). There are 16 residues in the CDR3. In DNA, the CDR3 is TGTGCCAGCATCTACGGGACCCTCTTCTTCACCCGGGAGCTGTTTTTT. Translation: CASIYGTLFFTRELFF.

The chain combines TRBV4-1 with TRBJ1-6; a weak D match, TRBD1 (6 bases). Germline values: CDR1 MGHRA, CDR2 YSYEKL. Trimming removed 2 bases at V and 8 bases at J, with 19 bases between. This CDR3 has 17 residues. The CDR3 DNA reads TGCGCCAGCAGCCAACTGGACAGCCTCCCACCGGATTCACCCCTCCACTTT. The encoded protein is CASSQLDSLPPDSPLHF.

This clonotype was seen more than once but under ten times. This chain connects TRBV7-3 to TRBJ2-2, with D unresolved. CDR1 SGHTA and CDR2 FQGTGA come from the germline V gene. The length of the CDR3 is 14 residues. The germline V and J ends were trimmed by 5 bases and 3 bases, with 10 bases remaining between them. The CDR3 sequence is CASSLDPYTGELFF. In DNA, the CDR3 is TGTGCCAGCAGCCTGGACCCTTACACCGGGGAGCTGTTTTTT.

V gene TRBV27 combines with J gene TRBJ2-1; D remains unclear. The CDR3 consists of 14 residues. CDR1 MNHEY and CDR2 SMNVEV come from the germline V gene (reference sequence). V gave up 6 bases and J gave up 3 bases, with 12 bases separating them. The CDR3 is CASRRTSLYNEQFF. The CDR3 DNA reads as TGTGCCAGCAGAAGGACGTCCCTCTACAATGAGCAGTTCTTC.